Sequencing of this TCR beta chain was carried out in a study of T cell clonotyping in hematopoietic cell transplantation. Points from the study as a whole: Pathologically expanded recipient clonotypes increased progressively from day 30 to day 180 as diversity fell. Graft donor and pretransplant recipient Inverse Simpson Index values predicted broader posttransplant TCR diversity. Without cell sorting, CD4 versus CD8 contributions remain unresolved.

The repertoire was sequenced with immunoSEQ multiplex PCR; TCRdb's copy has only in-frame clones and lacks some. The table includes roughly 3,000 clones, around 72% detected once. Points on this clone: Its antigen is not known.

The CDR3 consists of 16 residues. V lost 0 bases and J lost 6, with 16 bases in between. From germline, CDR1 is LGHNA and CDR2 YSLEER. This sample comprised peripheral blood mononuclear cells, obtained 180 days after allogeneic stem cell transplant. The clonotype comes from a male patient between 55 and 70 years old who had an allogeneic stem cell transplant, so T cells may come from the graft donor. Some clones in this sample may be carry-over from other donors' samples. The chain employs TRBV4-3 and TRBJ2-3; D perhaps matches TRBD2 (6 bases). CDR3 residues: CASSQDLIGSGDTQYF. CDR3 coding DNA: TGCGCCAGCAGCCAAGATCTAATAGGGAGCGGGGATACGCAGTATTTT.